This TCR beta chain was sequenced during a study of vaccination and CD4 T cells after COVID-19 (dated by TCRdb to 2022 to 2024). As for the study more broadly: Convalescent patients had a positive SARS-CoV-2 result on nasal swab PCR, and of these patients, several had mild disease and one had severe disease. The time from the second vaccine dose to post-vaccine blood sampling had a median of roughly 70 days and ranged from about 14 to 241 days. Post-COVID blood samples from convalescent patients were collected a median of roughly 100 days after diagnosis, with a range of roughly 35 to 180 days. Six males and four females were included in the convalescent cohort, with two Hispanic individuals, seven Caucasians, two Asians and one multiracial person represented. For stimulating the cultures, overlapping spike peptide pools were used, derived from SARS-CoV-2 as well as from the common cold coronaviruses HCoV-NL63, HCoV-OC43 and HCoV-229E. Participants received two doses of either the Pfizer-BioNTech BNT162b2 vaccine (n=8) or the Moderna mRNA-1273 vaccine (n=2). In ten to eleven COVID-19 convalescent patients and a handful of infection-naive healthy vaccine recipients, the spike-specific CD4+ TCR repertoire before mRNA vaccination was compared with the repertoire after mRNA vaccination. As controls, cultures received a CEFX viral epitope pool (the positive control), an HIV-1 Nef peptide pool (the negative control), or no peptide at all. The investigation overall reported the following: Of the vaccine-specific clones found in convalescent patients, nearly all (304 of 307) were mono-reactive for SARS-CoV-2 spike instead of being cross-reactive with common cold coronaviruses. An increase in the median number of SARS-CoV-2-reactive clonotypes from approximately 20 after infection to 38 after vaccination was observed, but the change was not found to be significant. The study included relatively few convalescent patients and did not analyze early timepoints after natural infection. Among convalescent patients, a median about 90% of the SARS-CoV-2-reactive clones seen after vaccination appeared only after vaccination, which suggests priming specific to the vaccine.

Explained via the paper, the treatment or condition label denotes: approximately 11-day PBMC culture with coronavirus spike peptide pools or control peptides (ViraFEST assay). The ViraFEST assay was used in the study, in which antigen-specific T cells were expanded with peptide pools and expanded clonotypes were subsequently identified by TCR sequencing. The convalescent patients' positive SARS-CoV-2 PCR tests fell between March and December 2020, which was before the Alpha, Beta and Delta variants emerged in the United States. Each well held more than 1.5 million PBMCs cultured in IMDM containing approximately 5.3% human AB serum and approximately 9.1 IU/ml IL-2, with about 10 ug/ml peptide pools added. On days 3 and 7, half of the culture medium was replaced with fresh IL-2-containing medium. After about nine days of culture, CD4+ T cells were isolated by negative selection with the EasySep CD4+ T cell isolation kit. PBMCs were separated from whole blood using Ficoll-Paque Plus gradient centrifugation and then either used fresh or cryopreserved at -140C. Triplicate wells were generally used for each culture condition.

This clonotype occurred a few times. Its binding antigen is unknown. Base qualities are not recorded, but no much larger clone differs from it by a single base. The cysteine opens and the phenylalanine closes a CDR3 of 15 amino acids. Only the CDR3 region is kept as DNA, spanning 45 bases read in frame from base 1. CDR1 and CDR2 are drawn from the germline V gene (reference sequence): LNHDA, SQIVND. Trimming removed 3 bases from V and 0 bases from J; the gene matches leave 4 bases unexplained. The library was made by PCR. At the Johns Hopkins FTIC core, DNA from the cultured CD4+ T cells underwent TCR sequencing with the Oncomine TCR Beta short-read assay. The QIAamp micro DNA kit was used to extract genomic DNA from the cultured CD4+ T cells. The Oncomine TCR Beta libraries from cultured CD4+ T cells were pooled using unique dual indexes and then sequenced on an Illumina iSeq 100. As for how the authors treated the data: Non-productive sequences were removed, and CDR3s not starting with C, not ending with F or W, or shorter than 7 amino acids were discarded. Antigen-specific clonotypes were identified using the MANAFEST web application through comparison of peptide-stimulated wells with reference and other culture wells. To be called positive, a clone needed an FDR below 0.05, an odds ratio above 5, and a productive frequency above 0.1% in at least two of three replicate wells. A clonotype counted as cross-reactive if it showed significant expansion both in the SARS-CoV-2 spike wells and in at least one common cold coronavirus spike condition. Levenshtein distances (stringdist) and unrooted phylogenetic trees (ape) in R version 3.6.1 were used to assess CDR3 homology. TCRdb handled the public reads itself, with Q25 trimming in fastp and clone calling in MiXCR, and kept productive beta chains. Each entry is one CDR3 protein sequence, shown with its most common DNA and genes. In this record, the V and J calls reflect TCRdb's handling and not the investigators' own analysis. Recorded for this sample are 15,000 or so distinct CDR3 sequences; approximately 50% of them occurred a single time. 6.5% to 9% of the sample rests with the top ten.

The clonotype originates from a human donor who had recovered from COVID-19. The sequence links TRBV19 to TRBJ1-1, with 7 junctional bases fitting TRBD1. Source material: CD4+ T cells from blood, cultured in vitro. The DNA sequence is TGTGCCAGTAGTATGCAGACAGGGTTGAACACTGAAGCTTTCTTT. It translates as CASSMQTGLNTEAFF.